The clone carrying this TCR beta chain has a single count. This record belongs to a study of blood T cell repertoires in COVID-19. Study summary: Samples of COVID-19 (acute and convalescent) were obtained from the United States, Italy and Spain. PBMCs, B-cell-depleted T cells, or T cells were the source of the cDNA or gDNA that made up the material.

As handled by the study authors: Reference gene primer amplification gave nucleated cell count estimates. Using immunoSEQ multiplex PCR, the repertoire was profiled, and TCRdb retains in-frame clones only, with some absent. V and J calls plus clone size are reproduced from that table; the DNA served to infer D and trimming. The sample carries about 250,000 clones, roughly 88% recorded once. Seattle's enrolled individuals joined amid active infection and were then monitored longitudinally. This TCR was sampled from a human donor with COVID-19, enrolled during active disease. The donor label of this sample is uncertain. Sequences were obtained from peripheral blood.

The CDR3 DNA reads TGTGCCAGCAGGACGACAGGGACGCGGGCTTTCTTT. This sequence encodes CASRTTGTRAFF. The chain employs TRBV6-5 and TRBJ1-1; 7 bases fit TRBD1. Unmatched junction bases numbered 9, after V lost 6 bases and J lost 11 bases. Germline V gene sequence: CDR1 MNHEY, CDR2 SVGAGI. This CDR3 region has 12 residues.